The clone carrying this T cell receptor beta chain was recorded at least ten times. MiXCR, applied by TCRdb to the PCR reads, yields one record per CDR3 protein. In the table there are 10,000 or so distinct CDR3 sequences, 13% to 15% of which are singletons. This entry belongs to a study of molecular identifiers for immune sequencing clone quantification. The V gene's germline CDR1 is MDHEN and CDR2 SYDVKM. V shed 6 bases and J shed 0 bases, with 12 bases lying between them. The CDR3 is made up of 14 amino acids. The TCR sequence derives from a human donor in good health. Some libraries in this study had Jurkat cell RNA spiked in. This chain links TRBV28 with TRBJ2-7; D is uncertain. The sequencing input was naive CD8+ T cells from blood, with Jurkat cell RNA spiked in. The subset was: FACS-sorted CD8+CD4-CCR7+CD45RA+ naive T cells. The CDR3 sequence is CASSTPWSSYEQYF. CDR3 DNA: TGTGCCAGCAGCACTCCATGGAGCTCCTACGAGCAGTACTTC.